One and the same sample provided the 7 T cell receptor beta chains below, sequenced in a study of a mutant IDH1 vaccine in newly diagnosed glioma. These TCRs are of unknown antigen specificity. The time point was: week 23, last vaccination. The study gave 300 ug of mutant IDH1 20-mer peptide per vaccine dose, with topical imiquimod. The data were produced by immunoSEQ multiplex PCR, yet TCRdb's version contains in-frame clones alone and is incomplete. Of some 38,000 clones in the sample, roughly 81% were seen once. Source: PBMCs, taken from a glioma patient whose treatment included an IDH1 peptide vaccine. Every receptor here comes from a man in his forties or fifties with glioma.

The chain recombines TRBV29-1 with TRBJ2-1; a weak D match, TRBD1 (6 bases). CDR3 size: 13 residues. Germline V CDR1 and CDR2: SQVTM, ANQGSEA. The V end was cut by 4 bases, the J end by 10 bases, with 17 bases between. As DNA, the CDR3 is TGCAGCGTTGGGGTCCGAGGGGACACAGAGCAGTTCTTC. This translates into CSVGVRGDTEQFF.

The chain joins TRBV6-6 to TRBJ1-6, with D possibly matching TRBD1 (5 bases). CDR1 MNHNY and CDR2 SVGAGI come from the germline V gene (reference sequence). The length of the CDR3 is 15 residues. Deletions cut 2 bases from V and 5 bases from J, with 10 bases between. The CDR3 reads CASSYMGGDNSPLHF. CDR3 nucleotides: TGTGCCAGCAGTTACATGGGGGGTGATAATTCACCCCTCCACTTT.

This clone was seen only a few times. The J gene is TRBJ1-4, the V gene TRBV7-6; D uncertain. Trimming took 3 bases from V and 2 from J, leaving 7 bases between them. This CDR3 has 14 amino acids. CDR1 and CDR2 (germline): SGHVS, FNYEAQ. The CDR3 loop reads CASSFFGTNEKLFF. In nucleotides, the CDR3 is TGTGCCAGCAGCTTCTTTGGGACTAATGAAAAACTGTTTTTT.

The V and J genes are TRBV7-2 and TRBJ2-7; 8 bases are a match to TRBD1. J lost 3 bases, V lost 2 bases, and 3 bases had no gene match. The germline gives CDR1 SGHTA, CDR2 FQGNSA. This CDR3 is 14 amino acids long. This chain's CDR3 is CASSLFGQGYEQYF. In nucleotides, the CDR3 is TGTGCCAGCAGCTTATTCGGACAGGGCTACGAGCAGTACTTC.

The count of this clone is one. The rearrangement links TRBV5-6 to TRBJ1-2; no definite D call. Germline V lookup: CDR1 SGHDT, CDR2 YYEEEE. V dropped 0 bases and J dropped 2 bases, with 17 bases sitting between them. There are 17 residues in the CDR3. CDR3 nucleotide sequence: TGTGCCAGCAGCTTGGCCGTCACGGGAATCATGAACTATGGCTACACCTTC. Its translation: CASSLAVTGIMNYGYTF.

The genes are TRBV6-7 and TRBJ1-6, with a possible D match to TRBD1 (5 bases). TRBV6-7 is an open reading frame, and its role is uncertain. This CDR3 comprises 13 residues. V shed 4 bases and J shed 7 bases, with 8 bases lying between them. CDR3 region: CASSWGGNSPLHF. In nucleotides, the CDR3 is TGTGCCAGCAGTTGGGGGGGGAATTCACCCCTCCACTTT.

This chain uses TRBV29-1 with TRBJ2-3, with D hard to call. Germline CDR1 reads SQVTM; CDR2 reads ANQGSEA. This CDR3 is 12 amino acids long. V shed 3 bases and J shed 6 bases, with 10 bases lying between them. The CDR3 sequence is CSVEPLVDTQYF. In nucleotides, the CDR3 is TGCAGCGTTGAGCCGCTGGTGGATACGCAGTATTTT.